These 13 T cell receptor beta chains came from one sample sequenced in a study of control samples from healthy donors and cancer patients. Measured with immunoSEQ multiplex PCR; TCRdb has only the in-frame clones, and not every one. Among some 120,000 clones listed, 80% to 95% were seen once. The specimen was blood. The receptors derive from a man in his late teens or twenties in good health.

This chain joins TRBV6-5 and TRBJ1-5; 9 bases are a match to TRBD1. Trimming cost V 7 bases and J 10 bases; bases outside gene matches: 11. This CDR3 has 14 residues. Germline V CDR1 and CDR2: MNHEY, SVGAGI. The CDR3: CASTRDRAKRPQHF. Written as DNA, the CDR3 is TGTGCCAGCACTAGGGACAGGGCAAAGCGTCCCCAGCATTTT.

The chain recombines TRBV7-6 with TRBJ1-2; 11 nucleotides align to TRBD1. With V trimmed by 0 bases and J by 8 bases, 11 bases remained unmatched. The CDR3 runs 17 residues. Germline CDR1 reads SGHVS; CDR2 reads FNYEAQ. The CDR3 spells CASSLAPGQGVRYGYTF. The DNA for the CDR3 is TGTGCCAGCAGCTTAGCGCCGGGACAGGGGGTTCGGTACGGCTACACCTTC.

The chain carries TRBV6-6 and TRBJ1-4, with D perhaps matching TRBD1 (6 bases). The CDR3 is made up of 14 amino acids. The V and J ends lost 1 base and 8 bases respectively, with 11 bases between them. From germline, CDR1 is MNHNY and CDR2 SVGAGI (reference sequence). For the CDR3, the DNA is TGTGCCAGCAGTTACTTGGGGGCTGGCGAAAAACTGTTTTTT. It encodes CASSYLGAGEKLFF.

As regards this clone: Distinct nucleotide sequences in the sample also encode this CDR3. The rearrangement joins TRBV5-1 to TRBJ2-1, with TRBD1 matching 10 bases. V dropped 2 bases and J dropped 8; count of bases not matched to a gene: 7. Germline CDR1 and CDR2: SGHRS and YFSETQ. There are 15 residues in the CDR3. The CDR3 sequence: CASSLRTGGRDEQFF. DNA of the CDR3: TGCGCCAGCAGCTTAAGGACAGGGGGGCGGGATGAGCAGTTCTTC.

This chain connects TRBV5-4 to TRBJ1-2; 8 bases align to TRBD1. Germline V gene data show CDR1 as SGHNT and CDR2 as YYREEE (reference sequence). The CDR3 contains 15 residues. V was pared by 0 bases and J by 5 bases, with 6 bases of the junction left unmatched. CDR3 sequence reads: CASSLEAGGVYGYTF. The CDR3 bases are TGTGCCAGCAGCTTGGAGGCAGGGGGCGTGTATGGCTACACCTTC.

V and J are TRBV11-2 and TRBJ2-5; weak D call: TRBD1 (6 bases). Deletions cut 1 base from V and 3 bases from J, with 12 bases between. The CDR3 has 15 amino acids. CDR1 SGHAT and CDR2 FQNNGV come from the germline V gene. CDR3 bases: TGTGCCAGCAGCTTAGCCGGGACAACCGAAGAGACCCAGTACTTC. Encoded protein: CASSLAGTTEETQYF.

The chain uses TRBV5-1 and TRBJ1-2; no firm D call. The CDR3 loop spans 16 amino acids. Germline values: CDR1 SGHRS, CDR2 YFSETQ. V shed 0 bases and J shed 4 bases, with 16 bases lying between them. The DNA of the CDR3 is TGCGCCAGCAGCTTGGGGAGAGTCCCTTTCCTCTATGGCTACACCTTC. It yields the protein CASSLGRVPFLYGYTF.

This chain uses TRBV7-3 with TRBJ1-4, with D tentatively TRBD1 (6 bases). V was trimmed by 5 bases and J by 2 bases, leaving 9 bases between them. From germline, CDR1 is SGHTA and CDR2 FQGTGA. CDR3 length: 14 residues. CDR3 region: CASSPGATNEKLFF. CDR3 in DNA: TGTGCCAGCAGCCCAGGGGCGACTAATGAAAAACTGTTTTTT.

This clone appeared a single time. This rearrangement joins TRBV18 to TRBJ1-3, with D hard to call. Germline V lookup: CDR1 KGHSH, CDR2 LQKENI. Trimming shortened V by 3 bases and J by 0 bases, and 6 bases separated the two germline ends. The CDR3 extends over 14 amino acids. The CDR3 coding sequence is TGTGCCAGCTCACCGACGGACTCTGGAAACACCATATATTTT. Translation: CASSPTDSGNTIYF.

The sample holds a few counts of this clone. The chain joins TRBV18 to TRBJ1-2; D gene ambiguous. Germline CDR1 and CDR2: KGHSH and LQKENI. The CDR3 sequence is 14 residues long. V dropped 6 bases and J dropped 7 bases, with 18 bases sitting between them. In DNA, the CDR3 is TGTGCCAGCTCCCCTAGCCTGAGCGAGGCTGGCTACACCTTC. This translates into CASSPSLSEAGYTF.

V is TRBV4-1 and J is TRBJ2-7, with no clear D. The CDR3 totals 13 residues. The germline gives CDR1 MGHRA, CDR2 YSYEKL. V lost 0 bases and J lost 3, with 6 bases in between. In DNA, the CDR3 is TGCGCCAGCAGCCAAGATAGAAACTACGAGCAGTACTTC. This codes for CASSQDRNYEQYF.

The V and J genes are TRBV3-1 (or the pseudogene TRBV3-2) and TRBJ2-2, with D unresolved. The CDR3 runs 13 residues. V was clipped by 4 bases and J by 1 base, with 4 bases between them. Germline V gene sequence: CDR1 LGHDT, CDR2 YNNKEL (reference sequence). The CDR3 nucleotides read TGTGCCAGCAGCCCCTTGAACACCGGGGAGCTGTTTTTT. Translating it yields CASSPLNTGELFF.

This clone was detected only once. The chain joins TRBV19 to TRBJ1-2, with D perhaps TRBD1 (5 bases). The CDR3 consists of 13 residues. V gave up 7 bases and J gave up 3 bases, with 12 bases separating them. Germline-derived CDR1 and CDR2 are LNHDA and SQIVND (reference sequence). The CDR3 sequence: CASTVQGYYGYTF. The CDR3 nucleotides are TGTGCCAGTACCGTTCAGGGCTACTATGGCTACACCTTC.